A single sample gave rise to the 8 T cell receptor beta chains below, sequenced in a study of post-analysis software for immune sequencing data. Study results and caveats: Patients showed TRBV5-6, TRBV5-1 and TRBV20-1 among a handful of TRBV segments more frequent than in controls.

Carried by the TCR beta cDNA libraries were unique molecular identifiers. TCRdb reprocessed the PCR reads with MiXCR, giving one entry per CDR3 protein. Among about 500,000 distinct CDR3 sequences listed, roughly 46% were seen once. These TCRs are of unknown antigen specificity. Sequencing was carried out using blood. The receptor source for this set is a girl between 5 and 17 years old with multiple sclerosis.

This clonotype was seen many times. This sequence joins TRBV29-1 and TRBJ2-1; no firm D call. Germline V gene sequence: CDR1 SQVTM, CDR2 ANQGSEA. The length of the CDR3 is 14 residues. V was clipped by 4 bases and J by 0 bases, with 10 bases between them. In DNA form, the CDR3 reads TGCAGCGTTGGTGGGCGTCTCTCCTACAATGAGCAGTTCTTC. Its protein product is CSVGGRLSYNEQFF.

This chain joins TRBV6-5 and TRBJ1-1; D uncertain. The V gene's germline CDR1 is MNHEY and CDR2 SVGAGI. The V gene lost 5 bases and the J gene lost 3 bases, with 13 bases spanning the gap. This CDR3 has 14 residues. The DNA for the CDR3 is TGTGCCAGCAGTCCGGGCCGTTTGCACACTGAAGCTTTCTTT. As protein: CASSPGRLHTEAFF.

This chain uses TRBV18 with TRBJ2-1, with 10 bases identical to TRBD2. There are 17 residues in the CDR3. Germline V gives CDR1 KGHSH, CDR2 LQKENI. Trimming removed 4 bases from V and 7 bases from J; junction bases left unmatched: 13. The DNA of the CDR3 is TGTGCCAGCTCACGGTTCGCTAGCGGGAGTCAGGTGAATGAGCAGTTCTTC. Protein sequence: CASSRFASGSQVNEQFF.

The chain couples TRBV5-1 to TRBJ2-1; 7 bases line up with TRBD1. The V gene end was trimmed by 0 bases and the J gene end by 5 bases; junction bases not matched to a gene: 8. Germline CDR1 is SGHRS and CDR2 is YFSETQ. The CDR3 length is 16 residues. The CDR3 bases are TGCGCCAGCAGCTTGGAAGTGACAGGGTCTAACAATGAGCAGTTCTTC. It codes for CASSLEVTGSNNEQFF.

This clonotype was counted between two and nine times. The rearrangement joins TRBV4-1 to TRBJ2-4; 8 positions agree with TRBD1. This CDR3 is built from 17 residues. Trimming cost V 3 bases and J 0 bases; bases outside gene matches: 7. The V gene's germline CDR1 is MGHRA and CDR2 YSYEKL. The CDR3 spells CASSHWGQEIAKNIQYF. As DNA, the CDR3 is TGCGCCAGCAGCCATTGGGGACAGGAGATAGCCAAAAACATTCAGTACTTC.

For the CDR3, the DNA is TGTGCCAGCAGTTTGAATGGGAAAGGGACTTTTCGGGGGCAGTTCTTC. Translating it yields CASSLNGKGTFRGQFF. V and J are TRBV28 and TRBJ2-1; D perhaps matches TRBD2 (6 bases). The CDR3 sequence is 16 residues long. Germline CDR1 MDHEN, CDR2 SYDVKM. Between the trimmed V and J ends, which lost 3 bases and 12 bases, there was a span of 24 bases.

The gene calls are TRBV14 and TRBJ2-7; the D gene is possibly TRBD2 (6 bases). V was clipped by 0 bases and J by 1 base, with 16 bases between them. This CDR3 is 17 amino acids long. In germline, CDR1 is SGHDN, CDR2 FVKESK. Here the CDR3 reads CASSQDHGDSPSYEQYF. Here the CDR3 DNA reads TGTGCCAGCAGCCAAGATCATGGGGACTCACCTTCCTACGAGCAGTACTTC.

V is TRBV20-1 and J is TRBJ1-5; D is undetermined. The V gene lost 4 bases and the J gene lost 3 bases, with 13 bases spanning the gap. The CDR3 covers 14 residues. Per the germline V gene, CDR1 is DFQATT and CDR2 is SNEGSKA (reference sequence). The CDR3 sequence is CSANREQYNQPQHF. The CDR3 DNA sequence: TGCAGTGCTAACCGGGAACAGTACAATCAGCCCCAGCATTTT.